The clone carrying this TCR beta chain has ten or more counts. Its antigen is unknown. The junction differs from germline at one of its ends, possibly a read error. This sample stems from a study of blood T cells in healthy people across ages. Alongside a J-beta primer mix, a sample-barcoded 5' primer served in a second PCR lasting roughly 7 to 11 cycles. TCRdb re-called the 5' RACE reads with MiXCR, one entry per CDR3 protein. This table has 2 million or so distinct CDR3 sequences, roughly 52% appearing once. Study-wide findings and caveats: Naive CD4+ cells and diversity were both higher in long-lived donors than in aged donors.

This TCR was recovered from a woman aged 40-49 years in good health. Sequencing input: blood.

CDR3 loop: CASSLGTSGNEQFF. As DNA, the CDR3 is TGTGCCAGCAGCTTAGGGACTAGCGGCAATGAGCAGTTCTTC. The chain carries TRBV5-1 and TRBJ2-1, with 11 bases that match TRBD2. This CDR3 comprises 14 residues. CDR1 is SGHRS and CDR2 is YFSETQ in the germline V gene.